Listed here are 16 T cell receptor beta chains from one sample, sequenced in a study of blood T cell repertoires in COVID-19. Here immunoSEQ multiplex PCR was the method, and the copy in TCRdb shows in-frame clones only, minus some. The table has approximately 200,000 clones, about nine tenths seen once. Source material: peripheral blood. Receptors were obtained from a man aged 65 to 85 with acute or convalescent COVID-19.

This clone was picked up one time. V is TRBV5-1 and J is TRBJ2-5; TRBD1 is a possible D gene (6 bases). The CDR3 sequence is 15 residues long. Trimming took 5 bases from V and 4 from J, leaving 18 bases between them. Germline V gives CDR1 SGHRS, CDR2 YFSETQ. For the CDR3, the DNA is TGCGCCAGCAGGTCAGGGGTGGGGATCGGAGAGACCCAGTACTTC. Its translation: CASRSGVGIGETQYF.

The CDR3 loop is CASSPRGGRANYGYTF. The DNA for the CDR3 is TGTGCCAGCAGCCCCCGGGGGGGCAGGGCTAACTATGGCTACACCTTC. The chain uses TRBV7-2 and TRBJ1-2; tentatively, D is TRBD1 (6 bases). The CDR3 consists of 16 residues. Germline-derived CDR1 and CDR2 are SGHTA and FQGNSA. With 5 bases removed from V and 0 bases from J, the gap between germline ends came to 16 bases.

This clone was seen once. The V call is TRBV2, the J call TRBJ2-3, with TRBD2 identical over 14 bases. The CDR3 has 20 amino acids. Losses at the gene ends were 8 bases for V and 1 base for J; bases not matched to a gene: 17. Germline V lookup: CDR1 SNHLY, CDR2 FYNNEI. The CDR3 here is CASLDPGGLAGGRRTDTQYF. In DNA form, the CDR3 reads TGTGCCAGCTTGGATCCGGGCGGACTAGCGGGGGGACGACGCACAGATACGCAGTATTTT.

The rearrangement links TRBV5-6 to TRBJ2-1; 9 nucleotides line up with TRBD1. Germline V gene lookup returns CDR1 SGHDT and CDR2 YYEEEE. The trim removed 4 bases at V and 4 bases at J, leaving 9 bases unmatched. The CDR3 sequence is 16 residues long. The DNA of the CDR3 is TGTGCCAGCAGCCCGATGGGGACAGGGATATACAATGAGCAGTTCTTC. Amino acids: CASSPMGTGIYNEQFF.

This chain uses TRBV10-3 with TRBJ2-1; 9 nucleotides match TRBD2. Germline trimming cut 3 bases from V and 6 bases from J; bases unmatched to any gene: 9. CDR3 size: 16 residues. Germline V CDR1 and CDR2: ENHRY, SYGVKD. The CDR3 coding sequence is TGTGCCATCAGTGATTCAGGAGCGGGAGGAGGCAATGAGCAGTTCTTC. This gives the protein CAISDSGAGGGNEQFF.

The CDR3: CASYLRAQGGTEAFF. The CDR3 region has the DNA TGTGCCAGCTATCTCAGGGCACAGGGTGGGACTGAAGCTTTCTTT. V is TRBV5-5 and J is TRBJ1-1; possible D gene TRBD1, 6 bases. CDR1 and CDR2 from the germline V gene are SGHKS and YYEKEE (reference sequence). The CDR3 spans 15 residues. Trimming took 7 bases from V and 5 from J, leaving 21 bases between them.

This sequence joins TRBV28 and TRBJ2-3; 8 nucleotides agree with TRBD1. The CDR3 has 16 amino acids. Germline CDR1 reads MDHEN; CDR2 reads SYDVKM. The J segment lost 6 bases and the V segment lost 2 bases, leaving 10 bases of the junction unmatched. The CDR3 DNA reads TGTGCCAGCAGTTTAGGCCGTTACAGGGGGAGGGATACGCAGTATTTT. It specifies CASSLGRYRGRDTQYF. The full variable domain, in which reference TRBV28 and TRBJ2-3 provide the parts outside the CDR3, is DVKVTQSSRYLVKRTGEKVFLECVQDMDHENMFWYRQDPGLGLRLIYFSYDVKMKEKGDIPEGYSVSREKKERFSLILESASTNQTSMYLCASSLGRYRGRDTQYFGPGTRLTVL.

This clone was found a few times. The chain couples TRBV4-1 to TRBJ1-1, with D uncertain. Germline V lookup: CDR1 MGHRA, CDR2 YSYEKL. The V gene lost 0 bases and the J gene lost 9 bases, with 11 bases spanning the gap. This CDR3 comprises 13 residues. CDR3 sequence reads: CASSQDVRTQAFF. The CDR3 nucleotides are TGCGCCAGCAGCCAAGACGTAAGGACTCAAGCTTTCTTT.

This sequence joins TRBV2 and TRBJ2-5; weak D call: TRBD1 (6 bases). V lost 6 bases, J lost 7 bases, and 24 bases lay in between. This CDR3 comprises 16 residues. Germline CDR1 SNHLY, CDR2 FYNNEI. CDR3 nucleotides: TGTGCCAGCAGAAAATTACAGGGAACCCAACTCGGGACCCAGTACTTC. It translates to CASRKLQGTQLGTQYF.

The chain combines TRBV6-1 with TRBJ1-5; 11 bases map to TRBD1. There are 17 residues in the CDR3. Germline lookup yields CDR1 MNHNS and CDR2 SASEGT. V dropped 3 bases and J dropped 2; count of bases not matched to a gene: 6. CDR3 loop: CASSEPGQGGRNQPQHF. The CDR3 region has the DNA TGTGCCAGCAGTGAGCCGGGACAGGGGGGACGCAATCAGCCCCAGCATTTT.

This chain uses TRBV5-6 with TRBJ2-1; 7 bases map to TRBD2. The CDR3 is 15 residues long. Germline CDR1 reads SGHDT; CDR2 reads YYEEEE. V was clipped by 5 bases and J by 4 bases; unmatched bases: 9. CDR3 sequence reads: CASSWPGLSYNEQFF. Here the CDR3 DNA reads TGTGCCAGCAGTTGGCCGGGACTATCTTACAATGAGCAGTTCTTC. The whole variable domain, filled in from reference TRBV5-6 and TRBJ2-1, reads DAGVTQSPTHLIKTRGQQVTLRCSPKSGHDTVSWYQQALGQGPQFIFQYYEEEERQRGNFPDRFSGHQFPNYSSELNVNALLLGDSALYLCASSWPGLSYNEQFFGPGTRLTVL.

The chain joins TRBV6-2 or TRBV6-3 to TRBJ1-6, with 7 bases matching TRBD1. The V and J ends lost 5 bases and 9 bases, in that order; junction bases with no gene match: 1. CDR3 size: 12 residues. The V gene's germline CDR1 is MNHEY and CDR2 SVGEGT. CDR3 nucleotides: TGTGCCAGCAGTGAGGGGGCTTCACCCCTCCACTTT. It is translated as CASSEGASPLHF.

The CDR3 DNA reads as TGTGCCAGCAGCCCATCCTGGGAGGGGATGGAGGGCTACACCTTC. This encodes CASSPSWEGMEGYTF. The gene calls are TRBV9 and TRBJ1-2; D is possibly TRBD1 (5 bases). The CDR3 is 15 residues long. The germline V gene has CDR1 SGDLS and CDR2 YYNGEE. The V and J ends lost 4 bases and 8 bases respectively, with 21 bases between them.

CDR3 nucleotides: TGTGCCAGCAGCTTAACGTACTTAGCCGAGCAGTACTTC. Amino acid sequence: CASSLTYLAEQYF. The chain recombines TRBV7-3 with TRBJ2-7; no reliable D call. In germline, CDR1 is SGHTA, CDR2 FQGTGA. Trimming stripped 0 bases from V and 6 bases from J, with 9 bases between. This CDR3 is 13 amino acids long.

The chain has TRBV6-4 and TRBJ2-7; the match to TRBD1 covers 8 bases. The germline V gene encodes CDR1 MRHNA and CDR2 SNTAGT. This CDR3 is built from 15 residues. Germline trimming cut 4 bases from V and 0 bases from J; bases unmatched to any gene: 5. CDR3 amino acids: CASSAGQVRSYEQYF. In nucleotides, the CDR3 is TGTGCCAGCAGTGCGGGACAGGTTCGCTCCTACGAGCAGTACTTC.

The chain links TRBV13 to TRBJ2-2; TRBD1 aligns across 8 bases. J lost 4 bases, V lost 1 base, and 8 bases had no gene match. CDR3 size: 17 residues. CDR1 PRHDT and CDR2 FYEKMQ come from the germline V gene (reference sequence). The CDR3 DNA follows: TGTGCCAGCAGCTTAGTCGGCAGGGGGCCCACCACCGGGGAGCTGTTTTTT. It codes for CASSLVGRGPTTGELFF.